Presented here are 19 T cell receptor beta chains from one specimen sequenced in a study of blood T cell repertoires in COVID-19. Using immunoSEQ multiplex PCR, the repertoire was profiled, and TCRdb retains in-frame clones only, with some absent. In the table there are 250,000 to 350,000 clones, 90% of which are singletons. Specimen: PBMCs or T cells enriched from blood (not recorded which). The receptors originated from a woman between 18 and 30 years old with acute COVID-19.

This chain uses TRBV28 with TRBJ1-5; 8 nucleotides align to TRBD1. Germline V CDR1 and CDR2: MDHEN, SYDVKM. This CDR3 is 14 amino acids long. Unmatched junction bases numbered 11, after V lost 5 bases and J lost 11 bases. The CDR3 DNA reads TGTGCCAGCAGTCTAGGACAGGGTCCCAGCGCCCAGCATTTT. Its protein is CASSLGQGPSAQHF.

V and J are TRBV28 and TRBJ2-7, with D possibly being TRBD2 (6 bases). Germline V gene data show CDR1 as MDHEN and CDR2 as SYDVKM. The V end lost 3 bases, the J end lost 0 bases, and 12 bases lay between the germline ends. This CDR3 spans 15 amino acids. CDR3 coding DNA: TGTGCCAGCAGTTTGGGGGGTCAGGTCTCCTACGAGCAGTACTTC. Amino acids: CASSLGGQVSYEQYF.

This CDR3 reads CASSSGTVNNYGYTF. The DNA of the CDR3 is TGTGCCAGCAGTTCCGGGACAGTAAACAACTATGGCTACACCTTC. The chain couples TRBV28 to TRBJ1-2, with 7 bases identical to TRBD1. This CDR3 is built from 15 residues. Trimming at V came to 4 bases and at J to 2 bases, leaving 7 bases not matched to a gene. CDR1 MDHEN and CDR2 SYDVKM come from the germline V gene.

In DNA form, the CDR3 reads TGTGCCAGCAAAGAGGGTAGAGGCAATCAGCCCCAGCATTTT. Translation gives CASKEGRGNQPQHF. The chain links TRBV2 to TRBJ1-5; D call uncertain. Germline V gene data show CDR1 as SNHLY and CDR2 as FYNNEI. CDR3 size: 14 residues. The ends were cut back, 7 bases at V and 2 bases at J, with 12 bases in the middle.

The chain combines TRBV28 with TRBJ2-1, with D perhaps TRBD2 (5 bases). CDR3 length equals 16 residues. V lost 4 bases and J 0 bases, leaving 13 bases between the germline ends. Germline V gene lookup returns CDR1 MDHEN and CDR2 SYDVKM. The CDR3 coding sequence is TGTGCCAGCAGTTATCTACTAGATACCTCCTACAATGAGCAGTTCTTC. Residues: CASSYLLDTSYNEQFF.

The table lists this clone with a count of one. This chain joins TRBV19 and TRBJ1-2; D not certain. The germline V and J ends were trimmed by 1 base and 8 bases, with 5 bases remaining between them. The CDR3 runs 11 residues. The germline V gene has CDR1 LNHDA and CDR2 SQIVND (reference sequence). The CDR3 coding sequence is TGTGCCAGTAGTATAGTTGGCGGCTACACCTTC. Its protein product is CASSIVGGYTF.

This clone turned up a few times. This chain uses TRBV29-1 with TRBJ2-2, with D unclear. The CDR3 totals 13 residues. The germline V and J ends were trimmed by 3 bases and 0 bases, with 5 bases remaining between them. Per the germline V gene, CDR1 is SQVTM and CDR2 is ANQGSEA. The CDR3 DNA follows: TGCAGCGTTGATCCAACGAACACCGGGGAGCTGTTTTTT. Its protein product is CSVDPTNTGELFF.

The chain is built from TRBV27 and TRBJ1-2; D remains ambiguous. The CDR3 extends over 15 amino acids. The ends were cut back, 6 bases at V and 3 bases at J, with 17 bases in the middle. In germline, CDR1 is MNHEY, CDR2 SMNVEV (reference sequence). CDR3 bases: TGTGCCAGCAGCACGTACTCGGAGGTGGACTATGGCTACACCTTC. Translated: CASSTYSEVDYGYTF.

V usage is TRBV11-1 and J usage is TRBJ2-2, with D unresolved. Germline V gives CDR1 SGHAT, CDR2 FQDESV (reference sequence). The CDR3 covers 16 residues. Trimming removed 1 base from V and 2 bases from J, with 11 bases in between. For the CDR3, the DNA is TGTGCCAGCAGCTTAGTGTGGTCCACAAACACCGGGGAGCTGTTTTTT. Protein: CASSLVWSTNTGELFF.

The rearrangement links TRBV27 to TRBJ1-4; perhaps TRBD1 as D (6 bases). V was shortened by 4 bases and J by 7 bases, with 13 bases between the two germline ends. CDR1 is MNHEY and CDR2 is SMNVEV in the germline V gene (reference sequence). The CDR3 runs 14 residues. Here the CDR3 DNA reads TGTGCCAGCAGTTACAGGGTCGGTGGTGAAAAACTGTTTTTT. Its translation is CASSYRVGGEKLFF.

This CDR3 is CASSIVVGARAYEQYF. Here the CDR3 DNA reads TGTGCCAGTAGTATAGTCGTCGGTGCCAGGGCTTACGAGCAGTACTTC. V usage is TRBV19 and J usage is TRBJ2-7; possibly TRBD1 for D (5 bases). CDR3 length: 16 amino acids. V lost 1 base and J 4 bases, leaving 17 bases between the germline ends. Germline CDR1 is LNHDA and CDR2 is SQIVND (reference sequence).

The chain carries TRBV24-1 and TRBJ1-1; a weak D match, TRBD1 (5 bases). Between the trimmed V and J ends, which lost 6 bases and 0 bases, there was a span of 7 bases. Germline CDR1 KGHDR, CDR2 SFDVKD. This CDR3 spans 13 amino acids. This CDR3 is CATSQGMNTEAFF. As DNA, the CDR3 is TGTGCCACCAGTCAGGGTATGAACACTGAAGCTTTCTTT.

The V call is TRBV7-9, the J call TRBJ2-2; the match to TRBD2 covers 9 bases. CDR1 is SEHNR, CDR2 FQNEAQ, per germline (reference sequence). The CDR3 spans 18 residues. The V segment lost 5 bases and the J segment 0 bases; nucleotides outside the gene matches: 10. For the CDR3, the DNA is TGTGCCAGCAGCCCTCCCCAGCGGGAGGTACCGAACACCGGGGAGCTGTTTTTT. Its protein product is CASSPPQREVPNTGELFF.

This chain links TRBV11-2 with TRBJ2-1, with D possibly TRBD2 on 5 matching bases. The V gene's germline CDR1 is SGHAT and CDR2 FQNNGV. Trimming removed 1 base from V and 5 bases from J, with 18 bases in between. The CDR3 length is 17 residues. In DNA form, the CDR3 reads TGTGCCAGCAGCTTAGTATCGGGGAAATACGTCGACAATGAGCAGTTCTTC. Residues: CASSLVSGKYVDNEQFF.

The chain is built from TRBV28 and TRBJ2-7, with 10 bases fitting TRBD1. V was pared by 6 bases and J by 6 bases, with 11 bases of the junction left unmatched. The CDR3 spans 15 residues. Germline values: CDR1 MDHEN, CDR2 SYDVKM. The CDR3 DNA follows: TGTGCCAGCAGACCGAGGGGGACAGGGGTCTTCGAGCAGTACTTC. As protein: CASRPRGTGVFEQYF.

This chain links TRBV11-2 with TRBJ2-7; 9 bases map to TRBD2. The CDR3 has 18 residues. The germline CDR1 and CDR2 sequences are SGHAT and FQNNGV. The V gene end was trimmed by 3 bases and the J gene end by 5 bases; junction bases not matched to a gene: 17. The CDR3, as DNA: TGTGCCAGCAGCTTTTTTGGGGTGGTAGGACTAGCGAACCACGAGCAGTACTTC. Translating it yields CASSFFGVVGLANHEQYF.

The chain couples TRBV5-4 to TRBJ2-7, with 9 bases that match TRBD2. The CDR3 is 15 amino acids. The germline V gene has CDR1 SGHNT and CDR2 YYREEE (reference sequence). V shed 4 bases and J 4 bases; nucleotides not matched to a gene: 9. CDR3 nucleotide sequence: TGTGCCAGCAGCCTTGGGACTAGCACTTATTACGAGCAGTACTTC. Its translation is CASSLGTSTYYEQYF.

CDR3 sequence reads: CASSEAFLDTSQPQHF. The CDR3 coding sequence is TGTGCCAGCAGTGAAGCTTTTTTAGATACGAGTCAGCCCCAGCATTTT. This chain uses TRBV6-1 with TRBJ1-5, with no clear D. The length of the CDR3 is 16 residues. Trimming pared 0 bases from V and 6 bases from J, leaving 15 bases between. Germline assignment: CDR1 MNHNS and CDR2 SASEGT.

The CDR3, as DNA: TGCAGCGTTACGGGGACAGGGGGCGGCGAGCAGTACTTC. Its protein product is CSVTGTGGGEQYF. This chain links TRBV29-1 with TRBJ2-7, with 12 bases identical to TRBD1. Looked up from germline, CDR1 is SQVTM and CDR2 is ANQGSEA. This CDR3 is built from 13 residues. J gave up 6 bases and V 5 bases, and 5 bases lay outside the gene matches.